This record concerns one TCR beta chain sequence. Its recognized antigen is unknown. Qualities for individual bases were not recorded, and no much larger clone is one base off. The cohort consisted of 650 to 700 healthy bone marrow donors. Cohort members were all nominally healthy when sampled, although unrecorded immune exposures were likely present. The donor tested CMV seronegative and was one of the 352 seronegative cohort members. Every donor gave a peripheral blood sample, and the peripheral blood mononuclear cells from that sample were used for TCR beta sequencing. The Qiagen DNeasy Blood Extraction Kit was used to extract genomic DNA from the blood cell samples. The library was made by the immunoSEQ multiplex PCR assay. For the multiplex PCR, a mixture combining 60 forward primers for TCR Vbeta segments and 13 reverse primers for TCR Jbeta segments was used. The CDR3 region of rearranged TCR beta genes was amplified from genomic DNA with a multiplex PCR assay. On the Illumina HiSeq System, the amplified TCR beta libraries were sequenced as 87-base-pair reads. In the source study's methods: Across the 600 to 700 repertoires, a later analysis counted tens of millions of unique TCR beta chains, around 11 million of which were shared by at least two donors. Raw reads were error-corrected and collapsed into unique sequences by a nearest-neighbor algorithm in which closely related sequences were merged to remove PCR and sequencing errors. To assign V, D and J gene segments, CDR3 sequences were aligned to IMGT reference sequences. For a sequence to be retained, a match of at least six nucleotides to both a V gene segment and a J gene segment was required. Rearrangements were called productive when the CDR3 lacked stop codons and stayed in frame with V and J; all others were non-productive. CDR3 was defined according to IMGT convention as the region running from the second conserved V-encoded cysteine to the conserved J-encoded phenylalanine. The earlier analysis of some 540 of the donors excluded any sequence lacking an unambiguous match to a single V gene segment. An earlier analysis of some 500 of the donors classified V segments as functional when productive rearrangements were above 56.7% and as segregating when the standard deviation between donors was above 5%. A statistical classification framework was built for diagnosing cytomegalovirus status from the catalog of TCR beta chain sequences. In a later analysis, TCR nucleotide sequences were compared against IMGT/GENE-DB human TR gene sequences so that V and J genes could be assigned. A later analysis assigned CDR3 sequences and most-parsimonious VDJ recombination scenarios with the TCRdist pipeline. In a later analysis, each TCR beta chain was defined by its CDR3 amino acid sequence together with its V-gene family, and reads lacking a unique V-gene family were excluded. To address suspected cross-contamination and a sequencing artifact, a later analysis removed around 590 highly shared, low-generation-probability nucleotide sequences. A later analysis calculated a clonal expansion index for each public chain from normalized within-repertoire ranks of inferred template counts. In a later analysis, generation probabilities were computed with a VDJ recombination model fitted to out-of-frame rearrangements, and the resulting probabilities were checked against IGoR. Hypergeometric tests were used in a later analysis to score TCR-TCR, TCR-HLA and TCR-CMV co-occurrence, with a repertoire-size bias correction applied to the TCR pairs. False discovery rates were estimated in a later analysis by permuting HLA or CMV assignments 20 times. In a later analysis, co-occurring TCRs were grouped with DBSCAN, and TCRdist sequence similarity was added when clustering was performed within HLA-allele-positive subsets. Co-occurrence clustering excluded repertoires with fewer than 30,000 or more than 120,000 public chains, plus five with anomalous nucleotide sharing. Not all clones reach the TCRdb copy of this immuneACCESS table, which keeps in-frame sequences only. Checked studies attribute under half of the gap to unresolved V genes and leave the rest unexplained. The V and J calls and clone size were taken over from that table, and D and trimming were inferred from the DNA. Within this sample are around 140,000 clones, with about 70% of them counted one time only. The top ten constitute 7.3% of the sample.

The data belong to a study of cytomegalovirus exposure and HLA in healthy donors (TCRdb year 2017). Regarding the complete study: An earlier analysis of approximately 600 of the donors reported about 250 Gb of sequence data and roughly 110 million unique TCR beta sequences from approximately 180 million T cells. About 280 gigabases of sequencing data and around 80 million unique TCR sequences made up an early release that covered about 640 HLA-typed donors. The genetic ancestry cluster associated with self-reported Caucasian donors included roughly 84% of the approximately 400 genotyped donors. The study aimed to test whether cataloging public T cell receptors could reveal signatures of past pathogen exposure. The study profiled the T cell repertoires of hundreds of subjects by immunosequencing and related them to cytomegalovirus serostatus. Along with the approximately 650-subject first cohort, a separate validation cohort of over 90 different subjects was used. The study combined high-throughput TCR immunosequencing, statistical association of individual TCRs with disease status, and machine learning to predict cytomegalovirus infection status. To study patterns of TCR occurrence, a later analysis re-analyzed previously published TCR beta repertoires from 666 donors and added high-resolution HLA genotyping. Rather than using new phenotypic data, the later analysis identified candidate immune exposures from TCR beta sequences and from how often those sequences occurred across donors. An earlier analysis of several hundred of the donors applied high-throughput TCR beta sequencing to assess whether each TCR beta V gene segment acted as functional or pseudogenic. Donor age, sex, ethnicity and CMV serostatus were compiled together with the repertoire data. A later genetic analysis used genome-wide SNP genotypes for about 60% of the roughly 700 donors, treating that subset as a discovery cohort. All discovery cohort repertoires had been generated on a single sequencing platform. HLA typing covered class I and class II loci at four-digit resolution. The number of donors typed differed by locus, with 629-630 for A, B, C, DRB1 and DQB1, over 500 for DQA1, nearly 610 for DPA1, and some 440 for DPB1. Roughly 5 DR-DQ haplotypes were handled as single units for association and clustering, since linkage in the cohort was strong. Among roughly 400 genotyped donors of the cohort, an average of about 220,000 unique TCR beta nucleotide sequences was sequenced per donor, of which roughly 17% were non-productive. The paper as a whole reports these results and caveats: Assigning TCR associations to individual alleles was difficult when HLA alleles, especially DR and DQ, strongly co-occurred. Broadly in line with IMGT annotations, most TCR beta V segments showed up in productive rearrangements about 87% or about 30% of the time in an earlier analysis of several hundred of the donors. Most CMV-associated TCR beta chains appeared to be HLA-restricted in a later analysis, and the HLA associations seemed to be driven largely by CMV exposure. The authors suggested that the approach could potentially be extended to other disease states and immunological phenotypes. A further reported finding was that TCR beta sequences accurately predicted the HLA-A and HLA-B alleles for most subjects in the first cohort. An association between a missense DCLRE1C variant and V-gene and J-gene trimming of TCR beta chains was found in a later genetic analysis and replicated in an independent cohort. For the cohort, immune exposure information was limited to CMV serostatus. In vitro tests confirmed that a few of the cytomegalovirus-associated TCR beta chains recognize cytomegalovirus antigens. Approximately 16 rarely observed V segments, including chromosome 9 orphons, were excluded from the earlier analysis of approximately 500 of the donors because counts were too low. Presence/absence analyses assumed roughly uniform sequencing depth across donors, an assumption that may not hold. Correlated functional status among segregating V segments might reflect linkage disequilibrium, but an unknown experimental factor could not be ruled out. In a later analysis, the rate of TCR association differed among HLA loci, with DRB1 alleles having the most associated TCRs and HLA-C alleles having the fewest. While some public TCRs were present in many individuals, most TCR sequences turned up only very rarely across donors. The classifier was reported to diagnose cytomegalovirus status with high specificity and sensitivity in both the original cohort and the validation cohort. Some IMGT-functional V segments, including TRBV6-2 and TRBV6-3, could not be told apart with the 87-base-pair reads, so those segments were excluded. Several of the top co-occurrence clusters appeared to be linked to parvovirus B19, influenza, CMV and Epstein-Barr virus, according to a later analysis. The sequencing pipeline was judged likely to have produced a cluster of highly shared sequence variants as a technical artifact. The cohort was sequenced for TCR beta chains only, and without alpha or paired-chain data the features that could be detected were limited. In a later genetic analysis, fewer N-insertions in productive TCRs were reported among donors in an Asian-associated ancestry cluster than the roughly 710-donor mean. Compared with equally common non-associated chains, HLA-associated TCR beta chains in a later analysis were more clonally expanded and had lower generation probabilities. At a false discovery rate of 0.05, a later analysis linked fewer than 20,000 TCR beta sequences to specific HLA alleles. The study listed 164 TCR beta chains as associated with cytomegalovirus. Because HLA typing was unavailable for some donors at each locus, only the typed subset was used in association tests.

Reading from cysteine to phenylalanine, the CDR3 counts 15 amino acids. Only the CDR3 DNA is retained, 45 bases long and in frame from the first base. CDR1 SGHRS and CDR2 YFSETQ were looked up in the germline V gene. At the junction V is shortened by 4 bases and J by 0 bases; bases outside the gene matches: 4. The sample comprised PBMCs. The chain is made from TRBV5-1 and TRBJ1-3, and TRBD1 matches 7 of the central bases. This clonotype was sampled from a male donor in good health and CMV-seronegative. The DNA is as follows: TGCGCCAGCAGCGTTACAGGGGACTCTGGAAACACCATATATTTT. Translation gives CASSVTGDSGNTIYF.